This T cell receptor beta chain emerged from a study of OX40 agonist ivuxolimab in advanced cancers. As for the study in general: Every patient in dose escalation had hepatocellular carcinoma, melanoma, renal cell or head and neck cancer. The study's findings and limits: Among the lowest peripheral clonal expansion occurred in 0.1-3.0 mg/kg partial responders. Among the nonresponders, some also had low normalized T-cell clonal expansion.

Using immunoSEQ multiplex PCR, the repertoire was profiled, and TCRdb retains in-frame clones only, with some absent. This table has under 80,000 clones, approximately 85% appearing once. Points on this clone: The antigen remains unidentified. The sample has other DNA sequences that encode this CDR3 too.

Trimming removed 2 bases at V and 2 bases at J, with 10 bases between. From germline, CDR1 is SGHRS and CDR2 YFSETQ. There are 14 residues in the CDR3. This chain joins TRBV5-1 and TRBJ1-1; D is unclear. The sequence was obtained from an adult with an advanced solid tumor such as melanoma, head and neck, liver or kidney cancer. Sequenced here: CD4+ or CD8+ T cells sorted from blood, sampled in a trial of the OX40 agonist ivuxolimab. In DNA, the CDR3 is TGCGCCAGCAGCTTATTTGGGCTTAACACTGAAGCTTTCTTT. Translated: CASSLFGLNTEAFF.